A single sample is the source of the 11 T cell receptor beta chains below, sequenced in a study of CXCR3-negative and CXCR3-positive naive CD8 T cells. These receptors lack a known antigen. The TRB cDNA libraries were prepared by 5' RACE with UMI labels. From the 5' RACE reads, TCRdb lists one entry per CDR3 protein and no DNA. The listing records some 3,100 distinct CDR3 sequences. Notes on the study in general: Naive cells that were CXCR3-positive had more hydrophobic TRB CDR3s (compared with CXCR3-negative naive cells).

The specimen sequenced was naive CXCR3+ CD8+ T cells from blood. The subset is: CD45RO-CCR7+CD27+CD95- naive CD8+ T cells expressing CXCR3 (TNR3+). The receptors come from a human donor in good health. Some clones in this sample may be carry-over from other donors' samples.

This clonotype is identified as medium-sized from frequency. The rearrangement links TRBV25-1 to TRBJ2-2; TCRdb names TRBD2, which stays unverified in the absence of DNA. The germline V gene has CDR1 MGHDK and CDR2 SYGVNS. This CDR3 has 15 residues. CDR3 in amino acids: CASSEAGEGPGELFF.

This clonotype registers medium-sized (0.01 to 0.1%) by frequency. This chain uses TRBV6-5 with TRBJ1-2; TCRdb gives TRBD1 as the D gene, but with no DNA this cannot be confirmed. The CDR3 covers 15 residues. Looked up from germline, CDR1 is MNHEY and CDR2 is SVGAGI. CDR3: CASSYGAGLIYGYTF.

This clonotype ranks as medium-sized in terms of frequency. CDR3 sequence reads: CASSNRDRSAETQYF. The chain carries TRBV12-3 or TRBV12-4 and TRBJ2-5; absent DNA, TCRdb's TRBD1 call cannot be checked. The CDR3 spans 15 residues.

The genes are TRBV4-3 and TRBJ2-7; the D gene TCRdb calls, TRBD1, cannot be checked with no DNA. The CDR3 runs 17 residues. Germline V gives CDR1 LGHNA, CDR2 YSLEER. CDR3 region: CASSQVTETTNSYEQYF.

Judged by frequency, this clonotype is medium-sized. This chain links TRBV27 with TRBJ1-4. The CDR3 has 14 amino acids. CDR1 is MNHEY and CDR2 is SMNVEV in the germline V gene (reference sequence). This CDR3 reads CASSLVGTNEKLFF.

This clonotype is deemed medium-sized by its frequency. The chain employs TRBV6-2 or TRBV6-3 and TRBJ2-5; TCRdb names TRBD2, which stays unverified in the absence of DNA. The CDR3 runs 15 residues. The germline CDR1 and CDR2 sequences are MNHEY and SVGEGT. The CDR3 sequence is CASSLLADLQETQYF.

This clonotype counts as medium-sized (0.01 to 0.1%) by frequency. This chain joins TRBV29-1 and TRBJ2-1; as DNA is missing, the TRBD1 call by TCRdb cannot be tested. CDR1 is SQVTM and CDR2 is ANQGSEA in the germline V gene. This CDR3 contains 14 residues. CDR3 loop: CSVIPGGLSDEQFF.

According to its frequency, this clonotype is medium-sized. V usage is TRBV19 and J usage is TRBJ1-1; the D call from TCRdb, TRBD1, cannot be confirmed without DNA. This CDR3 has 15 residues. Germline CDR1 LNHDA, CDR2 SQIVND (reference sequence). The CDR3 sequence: CASSWGSIGNTEAFF.

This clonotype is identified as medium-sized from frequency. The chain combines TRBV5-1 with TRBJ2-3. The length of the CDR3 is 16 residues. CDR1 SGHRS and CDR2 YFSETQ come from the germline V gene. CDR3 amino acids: CASSYDISPSTDTQYF.

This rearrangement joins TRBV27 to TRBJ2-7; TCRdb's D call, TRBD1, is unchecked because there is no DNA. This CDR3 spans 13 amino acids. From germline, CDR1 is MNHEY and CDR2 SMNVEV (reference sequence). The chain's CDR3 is CASSLTGHYEQYF.

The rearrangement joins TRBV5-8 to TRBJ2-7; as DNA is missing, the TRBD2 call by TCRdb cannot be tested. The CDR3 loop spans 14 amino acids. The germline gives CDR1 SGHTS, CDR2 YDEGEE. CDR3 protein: CASTTPQGLYEQYF.